The 3 T cell receptor beta chains listed next were all sequenced from one sample in a study of beta chain features in type 1 diabetes. General study points: All four CD4+ subsets of Type 1 diabetes patients contained TCRB CDR3s that were moderately but significantly shorter.

These receptors lack a known antigen. cDNA synthesis used the whole RNA isolate, giving expressed TCRB sequences. Sequencing used immunoSEQ multiplex PCR; TCRdb keeps in-frame clones, though not all of them. The table lists around 130,000 clones, 9% of them singletons. The source material was central memory CD4+ T cells from blood. These TCRs come from a man in his thirties or forties with type 1 diabetes.

This clone was counted a few times. This chain links TRBV4-1 with TRBJ1-5; no clear D. CDR1 MGHRA and CDR2 YSYEKL come from the germline V gene. The CDR3 length is 14 residues. V was cut by 4 bases and J by 5 bases, with 12 bases left in between. The CDR3 reads CASSPWRSDQPQHF. CDR3 coding DNA: TGCGCCAGCAGCCCCTGGCGGTCTGATCAGCCCCAGCATTTT.

Turning to this clone: In the same sample, other DNA sequences code for this CDR3. The chain recombines TRBV29-1 with TRBJ2-5, with a possible D match to TRBD1 (5 bases). Per the germline V gene, CDR1 is SQVTM and CDR2 is ANQGSEA. V lost 4 bases and J 1 base, leaving 7 bases between the germline ends. The CDR3 consists of 12 residues. CDR3 in DNA: TGCAGCGTTGGACAGATCCAAGAGACCCAGTACTTC. Translating it yields CSVGQIQETQYF.

In the case of this clone: The identical CDR3 is also encoded by other nucleotide sequences in the sample. This chain connects TRBV6-5 to TRBJ2-5; possibly TRBD2 for D (6 bases). The CDR3 runs to 13 residues. Trimming removed 2 bases from V and 5 bases from J, with 9 bases in between. Germline values: CDR1 MNHEY, CDR2 SVGAGI. CDR3 amino acids: CASSYPAGETQYF. In DNA, the CDR3 is TGTGCCAGCAGTTACCCGGCGGGGGAGACCCAGTACTTC.